A selection of T cell receptor beta chains follows, all from one sample in a study of blood T cell repertoires in COVID-19. TCRdb keeps only in-frame clones here, not all; method: immunoSEQ multiplex PCR. The table lists 160,000 or so clones, about four fifths of them singletons. The specimen sequenced was peripheral blood. The receptors here all came from a man aged 65-85 years who had recovered from COVID-19. Both conserved end residues are part of each CDR3. The order of the fields is CDR3 DNA, CDR3 protein, J gene, V gene, clone size, D gene. A D gene is named only where the DNA matches it firmly. Clone size is not always given. Where it is, it says once, few, many or a class for expanded clones.

CDR3nt: TGTGCCAGCAGGAGTCCATCCGTTTCAGCTTTCTTT; CDR3aa: CASRSPSVSAFF; j_gene: TRBJ1-1; v_gene: TRBV28; abundance: -; d_gene: -
CDR3nt: TGTGCCAGCAGCCAAGACGCCCAGCGGGGGGGCTCCTACAATGAGCAGTTCTTC; CDR3aa: CASSQDAQRGGSYNEQFF; j_gene: TRBJ2-1; v_gene: TRBV3-1/TRBV3-2; abundance: -; d_gene: TRBD2
CDR3nt: TGTGCCAGCAGTTTAGGGAGGGTTGTGATGAACACTGAAGCTTTCTTT; CDR3aa: CASSLGRVVMNTEAFF; j_gene: TRBJ1-1; v_gene: TRBV28; abundance: few; d_gene: -
CDR3nt: TGCGCCAGCAGCTTAAAGGGCGGGGAGCAGTACTTC; CDR3aa: CASSLKGGEQYF; j_gene: TRBJ2-7; v_gene: TRBV5-1; abundance: -; d_gene: -
CDR3nt: TGCGCCAGCAGTGCGGGATCACAGCCCCAGCATTTT; CDR3aa: CASSAGSQPQHF; j_gene: TRBJ1-5; v_gene: TRBV10-1; abundance: -; d_gene: -
CDR3nt: TGTGCCAGCAGTGATGTGAGGTCTAGCACAGATACGCAGTATTTT; CDR3aa: CASSDVRSSTDTQYF; j_gene: TRBJ2-3; v_gene: TRBV2; abundance: few; d_gene: -
CDR3nt: TGCGCCAGCAGCTTGGATAGCGGGAGCTATGAGCAGTTCTTC; CDR3aa: CASSLDSGSYEQFF; j_gene: TRBJ2-1; v_gene: TRBV5-1; abundance: -; d_gene: TRBD2
CDR3nt: TGTGCCACCAGCAGAGATTCACCTAGCGGGGCCTACAATGAGCAGTTCTTC; CDR3aa: CATSRDSPSGAYNEQFF; j_gene: TRBJ2-1; v_gene: TRBV15; abundance: -; d_gene: TRBD2
CDR3nt: TGTGCCAGCAGTACTGAGGGCTCTGGAAACACCATATATTTT; CDR3aa: CASSTEGSGNTIYF; j_gene: TRBJ1-3; v_gene: TRBV6-6; abundance: -; d_gene: -
CDR3nt: TGTGCCAGCAGCTCCGGGACTAGCACCGGGGAGCTGTTTTTT; CDR3aa: CASSSGTSTGELFF; j_gene: TRBJ2-2; v_gene: TRBV7-9; abundance: few; d_gene: TRBD2
CDR3nt: TGTGCCAGCAGCCCTGGACAGGGGGCGGCCGGGGAGCTGTTTTTT; CDR3aa: CASSPGQGAAGELFF; j_gene: TRBJ2-2; v_gene: TRBV7-2; abundance: -; d_gene: TRBD1
CDR3nt: TGTGCCAGCAGCCCCGCGGGGGGCACAGATACGCAGTATTTT; CDR3aa: CASSPAGGTDTQYF; j_gene: TRBJ2-3; v_gene: TRBV27; abundance: once; d_gene: TRBD2
CDR3nt: TGTGCCAGCAGCTTAGGTAGCTCCTCCAGCTATGGCTACACCTTC; CDR3aa: CASSLGSSSSYGYTF; j_gene: TRBJ1-2; v_gene: TRBV7-9; abundance: -; d_gene: -
CDR3nt: TGTGCCAGCAGTTTGAGAGGAACATATAGCAATCAGCCCCAGCATTTT; CDR3aa: CASSLRGTYSNQPQHF; j_gene: TRBJ1-5; v_gene: TRBV6-2/TRBV6-3; abundance: -; d_gene: -
CDR3nt: TGTGCCAGCAGCGAGACTAGCGGAGACTACAATGAGCAGTTCTTC; CDR3aa: CASSETSGDYNEQFF; j_gene: TRBJ2-1; v_gene: TRBV9; abundance: few; d_gene: TRBD2
CDR3nt: TGTGCCTGGAGCTTGGGGACAGGGAAGTACGGACTGTTTTTT; CDR3aa: CAWSLGTGKYGLFF; j_gene: TRBJ1-4; v_gene: TRBV30; abundance: once; d_gene: TRBD1
CDR3nt: TGTGCCAGCAGCCAGCCGGACAGGGGGCGAACTGAAGCTTTCTTT; CDR3aa: CASSQPDRGRTEAFF; j_gene: TRBJ1-1; v_gene: TRBV5-5; abundance: -; d_gene: TRBD1
CDR3nt: TGCGCCAGCAGCTTCGGACTAGCGGGCACAAGTTCCGGGGAGCTGTTTTTT; CDR3aa: CASSFGLAGTSSGELFF; j_gene: TRBJ2-2; v_gene: TRBV5-1; abundance: -; d_gene: TRBD2
CDR3nt: TGTGCCAGCGTACTGACTAGCGGGACGAGAGATACCGGGGAGCTGTTTTTT; CDR3aa: CASVLTSGTRDTGELFF; j_gene: TRBJ2-2; v_gene: TRBV3-1/TRBV3-2; abundance: -; d_gene: TRBD2
CDR3nt: TGTGCCAGCAGTTACTCGCCGGACAGCCTCAACTATGGCTACACCTTC; CDR3aa: CASSYSPDSLNYGYTF; j_gene: TRBJ1-2; v_gene: TRBV6-2/TRBV6-3; abundance: once; d_gene: -
CDR3nt: TGTGCCAGCAGTGGGCAGGGCTACCAAGAGACCCAGTACTTC; CDR3aa: CASSGQGYQETQYF; j_gene: TRBJ2-5; v_gene: TRBV2; abundance: -; d_gene: -
CDR3nt: TGTGCCAGTAGTAGGGCCCCGTGGCCCCAGCATTTT; CDR3aa: CASSRAPWPQHF; j_gene: TRBJ1-5; v_gene: TRBV19; abundance: -; d_gene: -
CDR3nt: TGTGCCAGCTCACCGGGACAGACAGGGGGCTACGAGCAGTACTTC; CDR3aa: CASSPGQTGGYEQYF; j_gene: TRBJ2-7; v_gene: TRBV18; abundance: -; d_gene: TRBD1
CDR3nt: TGCGCCAGCAGCTTGGGACCGGGAGCTCGCGAGCAGTACTTC; CDR3aa: CASSLGPGAREQYF; j_gene: TRBJ2-7; v_gene: TRBV5-1; abundance: -; d_gene: -
CDR3nt: TGCGCCAGCAGCTTCGCGGGAGGGTCAGAGACCCAGTACTTC; CDR3aa: CASSFAGGSETQYF; j_gene: TRBJ2-5; v_gene: TRBV5-1; abundance: -; d_gene: TRBD2
CDR3nt: TGTGCCAGCAGCCATGAGATTCGAACTGAAGCTTTCTTT; CDR3aa: CASSHEIRTEAFF; j_gene: TRBJ1-1; v_gene: TRBV5-5; abundance: -; d_gene: -
CDR3nt: TGCGCCAGCAGCTTGCGTAACACTGAAGCTTTCTTT; CDR3aa: CASSLRNTEAFF; j_gene: TRBJ1-1; v_gene: TRBV5-1; abundance: once; d_gene: -
CDR3nt: TGCGCCAGCAGCCAAGATACGGTAACCTCTGGAAACACCATATATTTT; CDR3aa: CASSQDTVTSGNTIYF; j_gene: TRBJ1-3; v_gene: TRBV4-1; abundance: -; d_gene: -
CDR3nt: TGTGCCAGCAGTTACGCGGGGACTGGCGACTACGAGCAGTACTTC; CDR3aa: CASSYAGTGDYEQYF; j_gene: TRBJ2-7; v_gene: TRBV6-5; abundance: -; d_gene: -
CDR3nt: TGTGCCAGCAGTCGTGGACGAGCGGACAATGAGCAGTTCTTC; CDR3aa: CASSRGRADNEQFF; j_gene: TRBJ2-1; v_gene: TRBV3-1/TRBV3-2; abundance: few; d_gene: -
CDR3nt: TGTGCCAGCAGCTTGGGTGGACTCAATTATAATTCACCCCTCCACTTT; CDR3aa: CASSLGGLNYNSPLHF; j_gene: TRBJ1-6; v_gene: TRBV5-6; abundance: -; d_gene: -
CDR3nt: TGCGCCAGCAGCCAAGATCGAGCGGATAACTACGAGCAGTACTTC; CDR3aa: CASSQDRADNYEQYF; j_gene: TRBJ2-7; v_gene: TRBV4-1; abundance: few; d_gene: -
CDR3nt: TGTGCCAGCAGTCTGACAGCGACCCTGAACAATGAGCAGTTCTTC; CDR3aa: CASSLTATLNNEQFF; j_gene: TRBJ2-1; v_gene: TRBV6-5; abundance: -; d_gene: -
CDR3nt: TGTGCCAGCTCACCACCGGGACAGGGGACCGAAATGAACACTGAAGCTTTCTTT; CDR3aa: CASSPPGQGTEMNTEAFF; j_gene: TRBJ1-1; v_gene: TRBV18; abundance: -; d_gene: TRBD1
CDR3nt: TGTGCCAGCAGCTACACCGGACTAGCGGGAGATACGCAGTATTTT; CDR3aa: CASSYTGLAGDTQYF; j_gene: TRBJ2-3; v_gene: TRBV5-4; abundance: -; d_gene: TRBD2
CDR3nt: TGTGCCAGCAGCGACGACAGGGGATACGAGCAGTACTTC; CDR3aa: CASSDDRGYEQYF; j_gene: TRBJ2-7; v_gene: TRBV6-5; abundance: medium-sized; d_gene: TRBD1
CDR3nt: TGCAGTGCTACTCAAGGAGGCGCTTTCTTT; CDR3aa: CSATQGGAFF; j_gene: TRBJ1-1; v_gene: TRBV20-1; abundance: -; d_gene: -
CDR3nt: TGTGCCAGCAGTGAGCCGGGAGTCTCCTACAATGAGCAGTTCTTC; CDR3aa: CASSEPGVSYNEQFF; j_gene: TRBJ2-1; v_gene: TRBV6-1; abundance: -; d_gene: -
CDR3nt: TGTGCCAGCAGCTTAGGGGGACAGGGGGCGAATGAGCAGTTCTTC; CDR3aa: CASSLGGQGANEQFF; j_gene: TRBJ2-1; v_gene: TRBV7-2; abundance: -; d_gene: TRBD1
CDR3nt: TGTGCCAGCAGCGAAGGGACTAGTGGTGTCGGGCAGTTCTTC; CDR3aa: CASSEGTSGVGQFF; j_gene: TRBJ2-1; v_gene: TRBV2; abundance: once; d_gene: TRBD2
CDR3nt: TGTGCCAGCAGCGTAGCGGGAGGGCCGACAGATACGCAGTATTTT; CDR3aa: CASSVAGGPTDTQYF; j_gene: TRBJ2-3; v_gene: TRBV9; abundance: -; d_gene: TRBD2
CDR3nt: TGCGCCAGCAGCCAAGACACAGGGACCATTGGCAAAAACATTCAGTACTTC; CDR3aa: CASSQDTGTIGKNIQYF; j_gene: TRBJ2-4; v_gene: TRBV4-1; abundance: -; d_gene: -
CDR3nt: TGTGCCAGCAGCCTACTCCGACAGGGGGCTTATTCACCCCTCCACTTT; CDR3aa: CASSLLRQGAYSPLHF; j_gene: TRBJ1-6; v_gene: TRBV7-9; abundance: -; d_gene: TRBD1
CDR3nt: TGTGCCAGCATGGGGCGTACCTCCTACAATGAGCAGTTCTTC; CDR3aa: CASMGRTSYNEQFF; j_gene: TRBJ2-1; v_gene: TRBV3-1/TRBV3-2; abundance: -; d_gene: -
CDR3nt: TGTGCCAGCTCACCAGCCAGGGGGCCAGATACGCAGTATTTT; CDR3aa: CASSPARGPDTQYF; j_gene: TRBJ2-3; v_gene: TRBV18; abundance: -; d_gene: TRBD1
CDR3nt: TGTGCCAGCAGTAAAGACAGGGTACCTGGAAATGAGCAGTTCTTC; CDR3aa: CASSKDRVPGNEQFF; j_gene: TRBJ2-1; v_gene: TRBV2; abundance: -; d_gene: TRBD1
CDR3nt: TGTGCCAGCGGTGCCCCACAGGGCTCGAGCTCCTACGAGCAGTACTTC; CDR3aa: CASGAPQGSSSYEQYF; j_gene: TRBJ2-7; v_gene: TRBV6-1; abundance: -; d_gene: -
CDR3nt: TGTGCCAGCAGTCTTGGAGCTAGCGGAGCCACCGGGGAGCTGTTTTTT; CDR3aa: CASSLGASGATGELFF; j_gene: TRBJ2-2; v_gene: TRBV5-5; abundance: once; d_gene: TRBD2
CDR3nt: TGTGCCAGCAGCCCCGTGCGGAAGAACACTGAAGCTTTCTTT; CDR3aa: CASSPVRKNTEAFF; j_gene: TRBJ1-1; v_gene: TRBV7-2; abundance: -; d_gene: -
CDR3nt: TGTGCCAGCAAAATCGTAGGACAGGGTGGTGAAAAACTGTTTTTT; CDR3aa: CASKIVGQGGEKLFF; j_gene: TRBJ1-4; v_gene: TRBV2; abundance: -; d_gene: TRBD1
CDR3nt: TGTGCCAGCAGCTCCCAACTAGCAGATTACACAGATACGCAGTATTTT; CDR3aa: CASSSQLADYTDTQYF; j_gene: TRBJ2-3; v_gene: TRBV7-2; abundance: -; d_gene: -
CDR3nt: TGCGCCAGCAGCTTGGCGGGGAGTGGAAACACCATATATTTT; CDR3aa: CASSLAGSGNTIYF; j_gene: TRBJ1-3; v_gene: TRBV5-1; abundance: -; d_gene: -
CDR3nt: TGTGCCAGTAGTATTTGGGGGGACACTGAAGCTTTCTTT; CDR3aa: CASSIWGDTEAFF; j_gene: TRBJ1-1; v_gene: TRBV19; abundance: -; d_gene: -
CDR3nt: TGTGCCAGCTCAACCCAGGGGACCCAAGAGACCCAGTACTTC; CDR3aa: CASSTQGTQETQYF; j_gene: TRBJ2-5; v_gene: TRBV18; abundance: -; d_gene: -